This TCR beta chain was found in a study of blood T cell repertoires in COVID-19 (TCRdb year 2020). For context, the study as a whole: Collaborator samples came from the United States, Italy and Spain and covered acute and convalescent phases of COVID-19. The material from the prospective study consisted of cDNA or gDNA derived from T cells, B-cell-depleted T cells, or PBMCs. Where HLA class I and class II types were available, the types were taken from metadata supplied by the sample provider, not from assay-based typing. The samples were drawn from the first 160 participants of the ongoing ImmuneRACE study and from more than 1,000 subjects provided by 6 global collaborators. A de-identified subject ID, COVID-19 status, age in years and sex were almost always included in the sample metadata. Deeply sampled blood TCRbeta repertoires from subjects exposed to, actively infected with, or recovered from COVID-19 were included in the dataset. A freely available public database, intended as a resource for researchers studying the immune response to SARS-CoV-2, is where the repertoires were released.

Overall results and qualifications from the work: Clinical and demographic metadata were provided uncurated, with the amount varying by source and participant.

Concerning this clone: Its antigen remains undetermined. No clone much larger than this one lies a single base away; base qualities are absent.

Each collaborating institution followed its own protocols to collect whole blood in K2EDTA tubes. For TCRbeta analysis, collaborator samples were shipped as frozen whole blood, as isolated PBMCs, or as DNA extracted from either sample type. TCRbeta CDR3 regions were amplified from genomic DNA by means of the immunoSEQ Assay, a bias-controlled multiplex PCR. The paper's data handling went like this. The number of nucleated cells in each sample was estimated from the amplification of reference gene primers within the assay. Sequence reads were collapsed and filtered to measure the absolute abundance of every unique TCRbeta CDR3 rearrangement. For each sample, productive Simpson clonality was calculated as the square root of Simpson's diversity index over productive rearrangements. In TCRdb, the immuneACCESS table is reduced to in-frame sequences with V and J assigned. These tables do not hold every clone; where another copy was compared, an unresolved V gene accounts for under half, and the others remain unexplained. V and J calls plus clone size are reproduced from that table; the DNA served to infer D and trimming. This sample comprises fewer than 150,000 clones, around 86% of them detected only once. Roughly 3.9% of the sample belongs to the ten largest clones.

V ends up 5 bases short and J 4 bases short, with an unmatched junction base count of 8. Taken from cysteine to phenylalanine, the CDR3 has 15 residues. The retained sequence is limited to the CDR3, 45 bases, with the frame set at the first base. Per the germline V gene, SNHLY is the CDR1 and FYNNEI is the CDR2. The clonotype originates from a woman of 80 years or more with acute or convalescent COVID-19. The sequencing sample was made of peripheral blood. The rearrangement joined TRBV2 to TRBJ2-1; 7 bases in between match TRBD2. The DNA sequence is given as TGTGCCAGCAGTAGGGACTACCGAGGGTACAATGAGCAGTTCTTC. Its protein reads: CASSRDYRGYNEQFF.